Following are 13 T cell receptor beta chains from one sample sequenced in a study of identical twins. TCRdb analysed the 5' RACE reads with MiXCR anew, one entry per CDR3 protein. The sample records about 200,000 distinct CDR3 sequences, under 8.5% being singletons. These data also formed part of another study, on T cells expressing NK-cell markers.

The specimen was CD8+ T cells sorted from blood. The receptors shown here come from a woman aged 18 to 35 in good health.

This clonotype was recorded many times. Here the CDR3 DNA reads TGTGCCAGCAGCCCCTTGACGAGGGAAGAGACCCAGTACTTC. Translated: CASSPLTREETQYF. The chain carries TRBV3-1 and TRBJ2-5; D perhaps matches TRBD2 (5 bases). CDR1 is LGHDT, CDR2 YNNKEL, per germline (reference sequence). V gave up 4 bases and J gave up 3 bases, with 12 bases separating them. The CDR3 has 14 amino acids.

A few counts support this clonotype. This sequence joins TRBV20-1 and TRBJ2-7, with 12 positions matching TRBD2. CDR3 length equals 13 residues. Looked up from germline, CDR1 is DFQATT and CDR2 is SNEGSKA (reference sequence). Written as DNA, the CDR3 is TGCAGCCTCCTAGCGGGAGGGTCCTACGAGCAGTACTTC. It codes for CSLLAGGSYEQYF.

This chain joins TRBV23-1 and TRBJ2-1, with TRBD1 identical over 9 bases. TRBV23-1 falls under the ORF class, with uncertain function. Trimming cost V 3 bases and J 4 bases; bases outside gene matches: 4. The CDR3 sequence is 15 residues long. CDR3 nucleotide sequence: TGCGCCAGCAGTCACCCCGGGACAGGGTACAATGAGCAGTTCTTC. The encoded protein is CASSHPGTGYNEQFF.

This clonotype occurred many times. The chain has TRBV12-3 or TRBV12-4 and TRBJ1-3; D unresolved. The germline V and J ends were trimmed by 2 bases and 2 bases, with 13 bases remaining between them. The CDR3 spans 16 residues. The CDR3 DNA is TGTGCCAGCAGTTTAAACAAGGCGGTGGCTGGAAACACCATATATTTT. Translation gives CASSLNKAVAGNTIYF.

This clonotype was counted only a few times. Here the CDR3 reads CASSTGQGADTQYF. CDR3 nucleotide sequence: TGTGCCAGCAGCACGGGACAGGGGGCAGATACGCAGTATTTT. The rearrangement uses TRBV27 and TRBJ2-3; 11 bases line up with TRBD1. CDR3 size: 14 residues. The V segment lost 6 bases and the J segment 4 bases; nucleotides outside the gene matches: 3. Germline CDR1 and CDR2: MNHEY and SMNVEV (reference sequence).

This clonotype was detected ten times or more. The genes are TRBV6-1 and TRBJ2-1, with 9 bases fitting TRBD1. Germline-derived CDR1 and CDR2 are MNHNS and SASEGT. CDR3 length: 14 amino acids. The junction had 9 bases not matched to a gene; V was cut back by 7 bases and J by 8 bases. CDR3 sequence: CASKRTGAIDEQFF. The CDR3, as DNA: TGTGCCAGCAAACGGACAGGGGCGATTGATGAGCAGTTCTTC.

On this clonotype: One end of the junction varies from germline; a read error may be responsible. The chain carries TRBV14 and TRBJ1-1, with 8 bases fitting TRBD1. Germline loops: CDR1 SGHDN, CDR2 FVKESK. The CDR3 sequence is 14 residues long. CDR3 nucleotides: TGTGCCAGCAGCGAACAGGGGGTTCGCACTGAAGCCTTCTTT. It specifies CASSEQGVRTEAFF. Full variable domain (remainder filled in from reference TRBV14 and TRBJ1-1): EAGVTQFPSHSVIEKGQTVTLRCDPISGHDNLYWYRRVMGKEIKFLLHFVKESKQDESGMPNNRFLAERTGGTYSTLKVQPAELEDSGVYFCASSEQGVRTEAFFGQGTRLTVV.

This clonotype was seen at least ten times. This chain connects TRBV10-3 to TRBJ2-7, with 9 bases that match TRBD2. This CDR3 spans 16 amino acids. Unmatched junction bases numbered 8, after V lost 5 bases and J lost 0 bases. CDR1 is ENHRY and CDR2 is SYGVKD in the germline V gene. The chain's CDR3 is CAISPEAGGYSYEQYF. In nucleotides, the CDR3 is TGTGCCATCAGTCCAGAAGCGGGGGGATACTCCTACGAGCAGTACTTC.

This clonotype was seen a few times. In DNA form, the CDR3 reads TGCAGTGCTAGAGTTGGGGCCTACAATGAGCAGTTCTTC. Amino acid sequence: CSARVGAYNEQFF. The gene calls are TRBV20-1 and TRBJ2-1; the D is unclear. This CDR3 is built from 13 residues. V was pared by 1 base and J by 2 bases, with 6 bases between. CDR1 and CDR2 (germline): DFQATT, SNEGSKA (reference sequence).

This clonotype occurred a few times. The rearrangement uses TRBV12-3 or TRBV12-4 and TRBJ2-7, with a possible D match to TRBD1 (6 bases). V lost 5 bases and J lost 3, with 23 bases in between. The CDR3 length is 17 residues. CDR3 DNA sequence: TGTGCCAGCAGTCCCCCCCGGACAGCTTCTACCTACTACGAGCAGTACTTC. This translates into CASSPPRTASTYYEQYF.

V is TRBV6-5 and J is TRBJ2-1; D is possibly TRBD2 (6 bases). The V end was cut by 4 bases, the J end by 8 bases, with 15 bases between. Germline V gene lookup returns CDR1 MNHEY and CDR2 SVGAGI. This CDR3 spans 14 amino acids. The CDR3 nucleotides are TGTGCCAGCAGTTCCGCGGGACCGAGCGATGAGCAGTTCTTC. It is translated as CASSSAGPSDEQFF.

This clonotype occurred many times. The CDR3 DNA reads TGTGCCAGCAGCTCGTATAATTCACCCCTCCACTTT. Its translation: CASSSYNSPLHF. The chain carries TRBV7-6 and TRBJ1-6; no reliable D call. Germline V gene data show CDR1 as SGHVS and CDR2 as FNYEAQ. The CDR3 spans 12 residues. V was shortened by 4 bases and J by 4 bases, with 2 bases between the two germline ends.

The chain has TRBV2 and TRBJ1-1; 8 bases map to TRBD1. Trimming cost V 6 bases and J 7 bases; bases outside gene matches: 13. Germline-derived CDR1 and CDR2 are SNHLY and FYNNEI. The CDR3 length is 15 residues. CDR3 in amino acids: CASSRLLTGGSEAFF. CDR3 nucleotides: TGTGCCAGCAGCCGCCTACTTACAGGGGGGAGTGAAGCTTTCTTT.